Listed here is a single T cell receptor (beta chain). This receptor's antigen is unknown. The input lacks base qualities; no much larger clone sits a single base away. Relative to germline, V is 4 bases shorter and J is 0 bases shorter, with 11 bases between their ends. There are 14 amino acids in the CDR3, from cysteine to phenylalanine inclusive. Of the read, only the CDR3 DNA is kept; its 42 bases are in frame from base 1. CDR1 SGHRS and CDR2 YFSETQ are derived from the germline V gene. These data belong to a study of T cell changes during pregnancy in multiple sclerosis (dated by TCRdb to the late 2010s). At the level of the whole study: The study examined how the T cell repertoire changed over the course of pregnancy in women with multiple sclerosis.

Library preparation employed the immunoSEQ multiplex PCR assay. This is the immuneACCESS table as TCRdb keeps it, with only in-frame sequences that have V and J called. A part of the clones is gone; compared with another copy, unresolved V genes explain less than half, and the rest is unexplained. A total of about 62,000 clones appear in this sample, nearly 90% of them only once. The biggest ten clones account for about 2.3% of the sample. This clonotype was sampled from a female donor with multiple sclerosis, enrolled in a pregnancy study. The receptor chain draws on TRBV5-1 and TRBJ2-7; the D region possibly corresponds to TRBD2 (5 bases align). The starting material was peripheral blood, obtained in the first trimester of pregnancy. The DNA reads TGCGCCAGCAGCCCCAGCGGTAACTCCTACGAGCAGTACTTC. Translated, it reads CASSPSGNSYEQYF.